Listed below are T cell receptor beta chains from one sample, sequenced in a study of blood T cell repertoires in COVID-19. The table came from immunoSEQ multiplex PCR; TCRdb's copy has only in-frame clones and leaves some out. The table records hundreds of thousands of clones, roughly 89% of them present only once. Specimen: peripheral blood. The receptors here all came from a man aged 18 to 30 with COVID-19, enrolled during active disease. The CDR3 runs from the conserved cysteine through the conserved F or W. Each record gives: J gene, clone size, D gene, V gene, CDR3 protein, CDR3 DNA. The D gene is left open where the match is weak. Clone size appears in some rows only: once, few, many, or a class for an expanded clone.

j_gene: TRBJ2-5; abundance: .; d_gene: .; v_gene: TRBV5-4; CDR3aa: CASSSSTRAGTQYF; CDR3nt: TGTGCCAGCAGCTCTTCTACTAGGGCCGGGACCCAGTACTTC
j_gene: TRBJ1-4; abundance: .; d_gene: TRBD1; v_gene: TRBV14; CDR3aa: CASSRGQNEKLFF; CDR3nt: TGTGCCAGCAGCCGGGGACAGAATGAAAAACTGTTTTTT
j_gene: TRBJ1-2; abundance: .; d_gene: TRBD1; v_gene: TRBV3-1/TRBV3-2; CDR3aa: CASSHRQGINYGYTF; CDR3nt: TGTGCCAGCAGCCATAGACAGGGAATTAACTATGGCTACACCTTC
j_gene: TRBJ2-3; abundance: .; d_gene: TRBD1; v_gene: TRBV28; CDR3aa: CASVDRGGTDTQYF; CDR3nt: TGTGCCAGCGTCGACAGGGGTGGAACAGATACGCAGTATTTT
j_gene: TRBJ1-2; abundance: .; d_gene: .; v_gene: TRBV5-1; CDR3aa: CASSFSLQTNYGYTF; CDR3nt: TGCGCCAGCAGCTTTTCTTTACAGACCAACTATGGCTACACCTTC
j_gene: TRBJ1-4; abundance: .; d_gene: .; v_gene: TRBV6-5; CDR3aa: CASSPRQPANEKLFF; CDR3nt: TGTGCCAGCAGTCCGAGACAGCCAGCTAATGAAAAACTGTTTTTT
j_gene: TRBJ1-3; abundance: .; d_gene: .; v_gene: TRBV5-6; CDR3aa: CASSSGTGYSGNTIYF; CDR3nt: TGTGCCAGCAGCTCCGGGACTGGATACTCTGGAAACACCATATATTTT
j_gene: TRBJ2-5; abundance: once; d_gene: .; v_gene: TRBV6-5; CDR3aa: CASSYPGSETQYF; CDR3nt: TGTGCCAGCAGTTATCCCGGGTCCGAGACCCAGTACTTC
j_gene: TRBJ2-7; abundance: .; d_gene: TRBD2; v_gene: TRBV18; CDR3aa: CASSQGLAYEQYF; CDR3nt: TGTGCCAGCTCACAGGGACTAGCGTACGAGCAGTACTTC
j_gene: TRBJ1-1; abundance: .; d_gene: .; v_gene: TRBV9; CDR3aa: CASSPIFRRTGAFF; CDR3nt: TGTGCCAGCAGCCCAATTTTCAGACGGACTGGCGCTTTCTTT
j_gene: TRBJ1-4; abundance: .; d_gene: .; v_gene: TRBV4-1; CDR3aa: CASSQDPQNEKLFF; CDR3nt: TGCGCCAGCAGCCAAGATCCGCAGAATGAAAAACTGTTTTTT
j_gene: TRBJ2-5; abundance: .; d_gene: TRBD2; v_gene: TRBV7-3; CDR3aa: CASSLVPSGETQYF; CDR3nt: TGTGCCAGCAGCTTAGTGCCTAGCGGAGAGACCCAGTACTTC
j_gene: TRBJ2-2; abundance: .; d_gene: .; v_gene: TRBV7-9; CDR3aa: CASSLRQDHTGELFF; CDR3nt: TGTGCCAGCAGCTTAAGGCAGGATCACACCGGGGAGCTGTTTTTT
j_gene: TRBJ1-5; abundance: once; d_gene: TRBD1; v_gene: TRBV4-1; CDR3aa: CASSQGDRDTQPQHF; CDR3nt: TGCGCCAGCAGCCAAGGGGACAGGGACACTCAGCCCCAGCATTTT
j_gene: TRBJ1-4; abundance: .; d_gene: .; v_gene: TRBV7-9; CDR3aa: CASSHPGGGSGKLFF; CDR3nt: TGTGCCAGCAGCCACCCGGGAGGAGGGTCGGGAAAACTGTTTTTT
j_gene: TRBJ2-7; abundance: .; d_gene: TRBD2; v_gene: TRBV27; CDR3aa: CASSLSGGYEQYF; CDR3nt: TGTGCCAGCAGTTTATCGGGAGGGTACGAGCAGTACTTC
j_gene: TRBJ1-1; abundance: .; d_gene: TRBD1; v_gene: TRBV6-5; CDR3aa: CASTPPTGASVKAFF; CDR3nt: TGTGCCAGCACCCCCCCGACAGGGGCCTCGGTTAAAGCTTTCTTT
j_gene: TRBJ1-5; abundance: few; d_gene: .; v_gene: TRBV10-3; CDR3aa: CAISGGLGNQPQHF; CDR3nt: TGTGCCATCAGTGGAGGGCTGGGGAATCAGCCCCAGCATTTT
j_gene: TRBJ1-5; abundance: .; d_gene: .; v_gene: TRBV19; CDR3aa: CASSSGELSNQPQHF; CDR3nt: TGTGCCAGTAGTTCGGGGGAACTTAGCAATCAGCCCCAGCATTTT
j_gene: TRBJ2-2; abundance: .; d_gene: TRBD2; v_gene: TRBV7-2; CDR3aa: CASRKEYSGRGTGELFF; CDR3nt: TGTGCCAGCAGGAAAGAATATAGCGGGAGAGGGACCGGGGAGCTGTTTTTT
j_gene: TRBJ2-1; abundance: .; d_gene: TRBD2; v_gene: TRBV19; CDR3aa: CATKTAGGPYNEQFF; CDR3nt: TGTGCCACAAAAACAGCGGGAGGGCCCTACAATGAGCAGTTCTTC
j_gene: TRBJ2-7; abundance: .; d_gene: .; v_gene: TRBV10-2; CDR3aa: CASSGGHSYEQYF; CDR3nt: TGCGCCAGCAGTGGGGGACACTCCTACGAGCAGTACTTC
j_gene: TRBJ2-1; abundance: few; d_gene: .; v_gene: TRBV9; CDR3aa: CASSPQGNNEQFF; CDR3nt: TGTGCCAGCAGCCCCCAGGGGAACAATGAGCAGTTCTTC
j_gene: TRBJ1-3; abundance: .; d_gene: .; v_gene: TRBV6-1; CDR3aa: CASSELDYPRNTIYF; CDR3nt: TGTGCCAGCAGTGAACTTGACTACCCTAGAAACACCATATATTTT
j_gene: TRBJ1-5; abundance: once; d_gene: .; v_gene: TRBV19; CDR3aa: CASSSTGTNYQPQHF; CDR3nt: TGTGCCAGTAGTTCAACCGGGACAAATTATCAGCCCCAGCATTTT
j_gene: TRBJ2-1; abundance: .; d_gene: TRBD1; v_gene: TRBV11-3; CDR3aa: CASSLGYSGQGSHEQFF; CDR3nt: TGTGCCAGCAGCTTAGGGTATTCCGGACAGGGGTCCCACGAGCAGTTCTTC
j_gene: TRBJ2-2; abundance: .; d_gene: .; v_gene: TRBV7-9; CDR3aa: CASSSKSRDTGELFF; CDR3nt: TGTGCCAGCAGTTCGAAGTCCCGCGACACCGGGGAGCTGTTTTTT
j_gene: TRBJ2-6; abundance: .; d_gene: .; v_gene: TRBV19; CDR3aa: CASSIGSSGANVLTF; CDR3nt: TGTGCCAGTAGTATAGGGAGCTCTGGGGCCAACGTCCTGACTTTC
j_gene: TRBJ1-1; abundance: .; d_gene: TRBD1; v_gene: TRBV28; CDR3aa: CASSLTGGASAFF; CDR3nt: TGTGCCAGCAGTTTAACAGGGGGCGCCTCGGCTTTCTTT
j_gene: TRBJ2-2; abundance: .; d_gene: .; v_gene: TRBV5-1; CDR3aa: CASSLEGVGFGELFF; CDR3nt: TGCGCCAGCAGCTTGGAAGGAGTCGGTTTCGGGGAGCTGTTTTTT